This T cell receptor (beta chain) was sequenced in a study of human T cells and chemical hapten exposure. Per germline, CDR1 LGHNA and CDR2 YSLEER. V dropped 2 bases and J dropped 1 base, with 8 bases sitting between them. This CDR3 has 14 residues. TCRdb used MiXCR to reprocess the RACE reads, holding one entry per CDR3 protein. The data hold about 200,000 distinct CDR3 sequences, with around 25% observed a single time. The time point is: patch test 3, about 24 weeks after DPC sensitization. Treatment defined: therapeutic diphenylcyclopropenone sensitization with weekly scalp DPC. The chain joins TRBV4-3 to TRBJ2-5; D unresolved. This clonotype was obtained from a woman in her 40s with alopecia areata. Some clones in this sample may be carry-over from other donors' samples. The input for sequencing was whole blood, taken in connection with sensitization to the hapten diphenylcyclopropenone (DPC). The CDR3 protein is CASSQNRGQETQYF. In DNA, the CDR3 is TGCGCCAGCAGCCAAAACAGAGGCCAAGAGACCCAGTACTTC.